This entry lists 19 T cell receptor beta chains sequenced from one sample in a study of early T cells in non-severe SARS-CoV-2 infection. TCRdb reprocessed the 5' RACE reads via MiXCR and lists one record per CDR3 protein. The data hold roughly 62,000 distinct CDR3 sequences, with 6.5% to 8.5% observed a single time. What was sequenced was whole blood. Every receptor here comes from an adult who was a healthcare worker with PCR-confirmed SARS-CoV-2 infection or an uninfected control (not recorded which).

This clonotype was observed a handful of times. The chain recombines TRBV6-2 or TRBV6-3 with TRBJ2-1; D may correspond to TRBD1 or TRBD2 (5 bases each). Germline CDR1 reads MNHEY; CDR2 reads SVGEGT. This CDR3 has 16 amino acids. Trimming removed 4 bases from V and 3 bases from J, with 16 bases in between. The CDR3 protein is CASSSLDMRGYNEQFF. In DNA form, the CDR3 reads TGTGCCAGCAGTTCCCTAGACATGAGGGGCTACAATGAGCAGTTCTTC.

The J gene is TRBJ1-1, the V gene TRBV5-1; TRBD1 might be the D (6 bases). The CDR3 length is 15 residues. Trimming cost V 4 bases and J 6 bases, with 19 bases left between them. Germline loops: CDR1 SGHRS, CDR2 YFSETQ. CDR3 in amino acids: CASSVGTGRGAEAFF. CDR3 DNA sequence: TGCGCCAGCAGCGTCGGGACGGGCAGGGGAGCTGAAGCTTTCTTT.

Comment on this clonotype: Given a much more abundant clone one base away, this may be a read error. The missing conserved phenylalanine or tryptophan at the end of this CDR3 makes a read error likely. The genes are TRBV28 and TRBJ2-2; D possibly matches TRBD1 or TRBD2 (7 bases each). Germline values: CDR1 MDHEN, CDR2 SYDVKM. The CDR3 has 14 residues. V lost 11 bases to trimming and J lost 6 bases, with 19 bases between them. CDR3 sequence: CAARTTGRAGELFS. The CDR3, as DNA: TGTGCCGCCCGGACGACAGGGAGGGCCGGGGAGCTGTTTTCT.

Many counts were recorded for this clonotype. The chain joins TRBV3-1 to TRBJ2-3; D not certain. Germline CDR1 and CDR2: LGHDT and YNNKEL (reference sequence). This CDR3 is built from 15 residues. The germline V and J ends were trimmed by 2 bases and 4 bases, with 13 bases remaining between them. This CDR3 reads CASSQRKGNADTQYF. The CDR3, as DNA: TGTGCCAGCAGCCAAAGGAAAGGGAATGCAGATACGCAGTATTTT.

In this sample, this clonotype turned up a few times. V and J are TRBV5-4 and TRBJ2-2; unclear D gene. This CDR3 spans 13 amino acids. Trimming removed 3 bases at V and 4 bases at J, with 7 bases between. Germline V CDR1 and CDR2: SGHNT, YYREEE (reference sequence). For the CDR3, the DNA is TGTGCCAGCAGCTCACAGTTCACCGGGGAGCTGTTTTTT. Amino acids: CASSSQFTGELFF.

This clonotype was counted between two and nine times. V gene TRBV11-2 combines with J gene TRBJ1-4; D remains ambiguous. V was trimmed by 7 bases and J by 12 bases, leaving 15 bases between them. The length of the CDR3 is 12 residues. The germline gives CDR1 SGHAT, CDR2 FQNNGV. The CDR3 bases are TGTGCCAGCACCTCCTTTGGTGGAGAACTGTTTTTT. Its protein product is CASTSFGGELFF. Using reference TRBV11-2 and TRBJ1-4 for the parts outside the CDR3, the full variable domain is EAGVAQSPRYKIIEKRQSVAFWCNPISGHATLYWYQQILGQGPKLLIQFQNNGVVDDSQLPKDRFSAERLKGVDSTLKIQPAKLEDSAVYLCASTSFGGELFFGSGTQLSVL.

This clonotype appeared a few times. V and J are TRBV19 and TRBJ1-1; D ambiguous. The germline gives CDR1 LNHDA, CDR2 SQIVND (reference sequence). The CDR3 has 16 residues. Deletions cut 5 bases from V and 1 base from J, with 17 bases between. CDR3 in amino acids: CASSPTRWEQNTEAFF. In DNA, the CDR3 is TGTGCCAGTAGTCCAACGCGCTGGGAGCAGAACACTGAAGCTTTCTTT.

This clonotype was recorded at least ten times. This chain joins TRBV29-1 and TRBJ1-1; TRBD1 matches at 7 bases. Germline CDR1 reads SQVTM; CDR2 reads ANQGSEA. The CDR3 has 12 amino acids. V shed 8 bases, J shed 5 bases, and the junction held 8 bases outside the gene matches. Here the CDR3 reads CSLSHRGTEAFF. The CDR3 region has the DNA TGCAGCCTCAGCCACAGGGGTACTGAAGCTTTCTTT.

This clonotype was detected only a few times. The rearrangement joins TRBV11-3 to TRBJ2-2; D is perhaps TRBD1 (5 bases). From germline, CDR1 is SGHNT and CDR2 YENEEA. V was shortened by 1 base and J by 3 bases, with 9 bases between the two germline ends. The CDR3 has 15 residues. This CDR3 reads CASSLAGIDTGELFF. The DNA for the CDR3 is TGTGCCAGCAGCTTAGCAGGGATCGACACCGGGGAGCTGTTTTTT.

This clonotype was detected only a few times. J is TRBJ2-2 and V is TRBV7-3, with 7 bases lining up with TRBD1. The V gene end was trimmed by 5 bases and the J gene end by 5 bases; junction bases not matched to a gene: 2. CDR1 and CDR2 (germline): SGHTA, FQGTGA. The CDR3 covers 13 residues. The CDR3 here is CASSRDRTGELFF. The CDR3 DNA reads TGTGCCAGCAGCAGGGACAGAACCGGGGAGCTGTTTTTT.

This clonotype was observed a handful of times. The chain carries TRBV3-1 and TRBJ2-3, with 12 positions matching TRBD2. The ends lost 1 base at V and 4 bases at J; junction bases unmatched: 12. Per the germline V gene, CDR1 is LGHDT and CDR2 is YNNKEL (reference sequence). The CDR3 covers 19 residues. This CDR3 is CASSQVPSGRARRSDTQYF. The CDR3 coding sequence is TGTGCCAGCAGCCAAGTTCCTAGCGGGAGGGCCCGGAGGTCAGATACGCAGTATTTT.

This clonotype was seen ten or more times. This sequence joins TRBV5-1 and TRBJ2-1; TRBD2 matches 16 bases. CDR3 length: 21 amino acids. The trim removed 1 base at V and 1 base at J, leaving 11 bases unmatched. From germline, CDR1 is SGHRS and CDR2 YFSETQ. CDR3 in amino acids: CASSLRPGLAGGSTSYNEQFF. Written as DNA, the CDR3 is TGCGCCAGCAGCTTGAGGCCGGGACTAGCGGGAGGGTCGACGTCCTACAATGAGCAGTTCTTC.

A few counts support this clonotype. The chain recombines TRBV7-3 with TRBJ2-2; possible D gene TRBD2, 6 bases. Germline values: CDR1 SGHTA, CDR2 FQGTGA. CDR3 length equals 15 residues. V shed 2 bases and J shed 4 bases, with 11 bases lying between them. The CDR3 bases are TGTGCCAGCAGCTTAGAGGGAGCGGGCACCGGGGAGCTGTTTTTT. It specifies CASSLEGAGTGELFF.

The sample holds many counts of this clonotype. The chain employs TRBV10-3 and TRBJ1-1; possible D gene TRBD1, 5 bases. The V gene lost 3 bases and the J gene lost 5 bases, with 7 bases spanning the gap. The CDR3 has 12 residues. Germline V gene data show CDR1 as ENHRY and CDR2 as SYGVKD. The CDR3 loop reads CAISEKGTEAFF. CDR3 DNA sequence: TGTGCCATCAGTGAAAAGGGGACTGAAGCTTTCTTT.

Concerning this clonotype itself: This could be a read error, since a much larger clone is one nucleotide away. The genes are TRBV7-6 and TRBJ2-3; maybe TRBD2 (5 bases). This CDR3 has 14 amino acids. The germline CDR1 and CDR2 sequences are SGHVS and FNYEAQ. CDR3: CVSSPGGSTDTQYF. CDR3 DNA sequence: TGTGTCAGCAGCCCCGGCGGGAGCACAGATACGCAGTATTTT.

V usage is TRBV7-2 and J usage is TRBJ1-4; possible D gene TRBD1, 5 bases. CDR1 SGHTA and CDR2 FQGNSA come from the germline V gene. The V and J ends lost 2 bases and 8 bases respectively, with 9 bases between them. The CDR3 runs 13 residues. CDR3 sequence (DNA): TGTGCCAGCAGCTTACGGGACGCGGAAAAACTGTTTTTT. It encodes CASSLRDAEKLFF.

The chain couples TRBV29-1 to TRBJ1-5, with unresolved D. Germline CDR1 is SQVTM and CDR2 is ANQGSEA. The V gene lost 6 bases and the J gene lost 0 bases, with 6 bases spanning the gap. The CDR3 spans 12 residues. CDR3 sequence reads: CSVQDSNQPQHF. CDR3 nucleotide sequence: TGCAGCGTGCAGGATAGCAATCAGCCCCAGCATTTT.

Sample share makes this clonotype medium-sized. CDR3 sequence: CATKRGGQGTAGANVLTF. CDR3 in DNA: TGTGCCACCAAACGCGGGGGACAGGGAACGGCTGGGGCCAACGTCCTGACTTTC. V is TRBV6-6 and J is TRBJ2-6, with 9 positions matching TRBD1. V was pared by 10 bases and J by 2 bases, with 15 bases of the junction left unmatched. This CDR3 is 18 amino acids long. The germline CDR1 and CDR2 sequences are MNHNY and SVGAGI (reference sequence).

In its sample, this clonotype was seen many times. The chain combines TRBV7-2 with TRBJ1-1, with 8 bases fitting TRBD1. The CDR3 is 14 amino acids. V shed 0 bases and J 6 bases; nucleotides not matched to a gene: 3. Germline CDR1 SGHTA, CDR2 FQGNSA. The CDR3 here is CASSLAPGGPEAFF. The CDR3 nucleotides are TGTGCCAGCAGCTTAGCCCCAGGGGGCCCTGAAGCTTTCTTT.